The present TCR beta chain was sequenced within a study of blood T cell repertoires in COVID-19. Overall study: The samples span acute and convalescent COVID-19 from the United States, Italy and Spain. T cells, B-cell-depleted T cells, or PBMCs provided the cDNA or gDNA that served as material.

Original data processing: It was from reference gene primer amplification that nucleated cell counts were estimated. Clones were read by immunoSEQ multiplex PCR, and TCRdb kept only the in-frame ones, dropping some. V, J and clone size are taken as reported in that table, and D and trimming were inferred from the DNA itself. Of about 50,000 clones in the sample, about 85% were seen once. The V end lost 0 bases, the J end lost 8 bases, and 11 bases lay between the germline ends. The CDR3 contains 14 residues. Germline lookup yields CDR1 SGHNT and CDR2 YYREEE (reference sequence). The TCR sequence derives from a woman aged 55-70 years with acute or convalescent COVID-19. The rearrangement uses TRBV5-4 and TRBJ1-4; D is perhaps TRBD1 (5 bases). The specimen sequenced was peripheral blood. This CDR3 is CASSLAGGAEKLFF. The CDR3 DNA reads as TGTGCCAGCAGCTTGGCCGGAGGGGCGGAAAAACTGTTTTTT.